The 25 T cell receptor beta chains below come from one sample, sequenced in a study of response to subunit inactivated influenza vaccine. TCRdb redid the calling of the RT-PCR reads with MiXCR, one entry per CDR3 protein. The data contain just under 550,000 distinct CDR3 sequences, approximately 20% of them singletons. Another study also made use of these data, one on T cells expressing NK-cell markers. That paper states: UMIs accompanied the 5'RACE template switching by which TCR beta cDNA was made.

The sequencing used CD4+ T cells sorted from PBMCs, collected less than 13 days after vaccination. Receptors originate from a man aged 45 to 65 who received an inactivated influenza vaccine.

The chain couples TRBV15 to TRBJ2-3; TRBD1 aligns across 7 bases. Looked up from germline, CDR1 is LNHNV and CDR2 is YYDKDF (reference sequence). Trimming cost V 0 bases and J 5 bases; bases outside gene matches: 5. The CDR3 consists of 15 residues. The CDR3 nucleotides are TGTGCCACCAGCAGAGAACCACAGGGGAGAGATACGCAGTATTTT. Protein sequence: CATSREPQGRDTQYF.

This clonotype showed up many times. J is TRBJ2-3 and V is TRBV5-6; TRBD2 matches at 12 bases. The length of the CDR3 is 16 residues. Germline CDR1 reads SGHDT; CDR2 reads YYEEEE. Losses at the gene ends were 4 bases for V and 5 bases for J; bases not matched to a gene: 8. The CDR3 DNA follows: TGTGCCAGCAGCGCTGGACTAGCGGGACTCGGAGATACGCAGTATTTT. Encoded protein: CASSAGLAGLGDTQYF. Full variable domain (outside the CDR3, taken from reference TRBV5-6 and TRBJ2-3): DAGVTQSPTHLIKTRGQQVTLRCSPKSGHDTVSWYQQALGQGPQFIFQYYEEEERQRGNFPDRFSGHQFPNYSSELNVNALLLGDSALYLCASSAGLAGLGDTQYFGPGTRLTVL.

CDR3 sequence reads: CASTITWTGGGELFF. In DNA form, the CDR3 reads TGTGCCAGCACCATAACCTGGACAGGGGGCGGGGAGCTGTTTTTT. This chain links TRBV6-1 with TRBJ2-2; 10 nucleotides line up with TRBD1. The CDR3 is 15 residues long. CDR1 MNHNS and CDR2 SASEGT come from the germline V gene. After removal of 7 bases from V and 7 bases from J, the junction contained 9 bases not matched to a gene.

This clonotype was picked up a small number of times. The rearrangement uses TRBV27 and TRBJ1-2, with D possibly matching TRBD1 (6 bases). The germline V gene encodes CDR1 MNHEY and CDR2 SMNVEV (reference sequence). The CDR3 spans 13 residues. Deletions cut 7 bases from V and 7 bases from J, with 16 bases between. The CDR3 nucleotides read TGTGCCAGCATGTCGTATGAGGGGGTTGGCTACACCTTC. It encodes CASMSYEGVGYTF.

This clonotype was seen a few times. The V and J genes are TRBV7-2 and TRBJ1-1; D is ambiguous. The CDR3 spans 13 residues. The V gene's germline CDR1 is SGHTA and CDR2 FQGNSA. Trimming shortened V by 5 bases and J by 5 bases, and 12 bases separated the two germline ends. This CDR3 is CASSTLGRTEAFF. The CDR3 region has the DNA TGTGCCAGCAGCACCCTAGGGAGGACTGAAGCTTTCTTT.

The V and J genes are TRBV5-1 and TRBJ2-3; 9 bases are a match to TRBD1. The V gene's germline CDR1 is SGHRS and CDR2 YFSETQ. This CDR3 spans 16 amino acids. V was clipped by 4 bases and J by 1 base; unmatched bases: 7. The CDR3 protein is CASSRDREGGTDTQYF. The CDR3 nucleotides are TGCGCCAGCAGCAGGGACAGGGAAGGTGGCACAGATACGCAGTATTTT.

The chain couples TRBV29-1 to TRBJ2-5, with TRBD1 matching 12 bases. This CDR3 comprises 14 residues. The V gene end was trimmed by 5 bases and the J gene end by 2 bases; junction bases not matched to a gene: 3. The germline V gene encodes CDR1 SQVTM and CDR2 ANQGSEA. CDR3 nucleotide sequence: TGCAGCGTTCGGGACAGGGGGCGACAAGAGACCCAGTACTTC. Its translation: CSVRDRGRQETQYF.

This clonotype has just a few counts. V gene TRBV6-2 or TRBV6-3 combines with J gene TRBJ2-1; 11 bases line up with TRBD1. Unmatched junction bases numbered 4, after V lost 5 bases and J lost 4 bases. CDR1 and CDR2 (germline): MNHEY, SVGEGT. The CDR3 is 15 residues long. The CDR3 DNA is TGTGCCAGCAGTCAGGACAGGGGGCGTTACAATGAGCAGTTCTTC. It yields the protein CASSQDRGRYNEQFF.

Comment on this clonotype: A read error may explain this, as a much larger clone is one base away. The genes are TRBV12-3 or TRBV12-4 and TRBJ1-1, with D hard to call. This CDR3 has 13 amino acids. Trimming shortened V by 3 bases and J by 2 bases, and 7 bases separated the two germline ends. DNA of the CDR3: TGTGCCAGCAGTTTTGCTGATAACACTGAAGCTTTCTTT. Encoded protein: CASSFADNTEAFF.

This clonotype was recorded at least ten times. The chain combines TRBV12-3 or TRBV12-4 with TRBJ1-5; possible D gene TRBD1, 6 bases. Trimming cost V 5 bases and J 6 bases, with 11 bases left between them. CDR3 size: 13 residues. DNA of the CDR3: TGTGCCAGCAGTAACAGGGTTACTCAGCCCCAGCATTTT. It yields the protein CASSNRVTQPQHF.

The rearrangement links TRBV7-3 to TRBJ2-2; 11 bases agree with TRBD2. CDR3 length: 16 residues. Germline V gene lookup returns CDR1 SGHTA and CDR2 FQGTGA. V lost 4 bases and J lost 4; bases outside the gene matches: 5. CDR3 nucleotide sequence: TGTGCCAGCAGCTACCTAGCGGGAGGCTCCACCGGGGAGCTGTTTTTT. Amino acid sequence: CASSYLAGGSTGELFF.

The rearrangement links TRBV20-1 to TRBJ2-1, with 8 bases matching TRBD2. Germline values: CDR1 DFQATT, CDR2 SNEGSKA (reference sequence). The J segment lost 2 bases and the V segment lost 3 bases, leaving 6 bases of the junction unmatched. The CDR3 sequence is 15 residues long. CDR3 in DNA: TGCAGTGCTAGCTCCCAGCGGGAGACCTACAATGAGCAGTTCTTC. It translates to CSASSQRETYNEQFF.

This clonotype has only a few counts. V gene TRBV28 combines with J gene TRBJ1-6, with D unclear. The CDR3 has 15 amino acids. The germline gives CDR1 MDHEN, CDR2 SYDVKM. Trimming stripped 6 bases from V and 7 bases from J, with 16 bases between. As DNA, the CDR3 is TGTGCCAGCAGAAACACCGGGGTCCTGAATTCACCCCTCCACTTT. Its translation: CASRNTGVLNSPLHF.

This clonotype appeared many times. Germline and junction disagree at one end, which may indicate a read error. The gene calls are TRBV5-6 and TRBJ2-5, with a weak D call TRBD2 (5 bases). This CDR3 is 15 amino acids long. Germline assignment: CDR1 SGHDT and CDR2 YYEEEE. The DNA of the CDR3 is TGTGCCAGCAGTTTGGCCGGACTCGCTCAAGAGACCCAGTACTTC. Protein sequence: CASSLAGLAQETQYF.

This sequence joins TRBV3-1 and TRBJ2-3, with D tentatively TRBD2 (5 bases). Germline V gives CDR1 LGHDT, CDR2 YNNKEL (reference sequence). This CDR3 is built from 16 residues. V dropped 6 bases and J dropped 7 bases, with 23 bases sitting between them. The CDR3, as DNA: TGTGCCAGCAGACCAAGAGGGTCTGGGTTTGGTTATACGCAGTATTTT. It is translated as CASRPRGSGFGYTQYF.

The CDR3 spells CASLKGGIYNEQFF. The CDR3 nucleotides read TGTGCCAGCCTTAAGGGAGGGATCTACAATGAGCAGTTCTTC. The chain has TRBV6-1 and TRBJ2-1; 7 positions agree with TRBD2. The CDR3 is made up of 14 amino acids. Per germline, CDR1 MNHNS and CDR2 SASEGT. V shed 8 bases, J shed 3 bases, and the junction held 7 bases outside the gene matches.

The chain is built from TRBV6-2 or TRBV6-3 and TRBJ2-5; 11 positions match TRBD1. The CDR3 has 15 residues. Germline CDR1 reads MNHEY; CDR2 reads SVGEGT. Losses at the gene ends were 4 bases for V and 4 bases for J; bases not matched to a gene: 5. CDR3 region: CASSWGQGGTETQYF. CDR3 in DNA: TGTGCCAGCAGTTGGGGACAGGGGGGTACAGAGACCCAGTACTTC.

This chain connects TRBV20-1 to TRBJ1-1; TRBD1 might be the D (6 bases). Trimming took off 5 bases at V and 0 bases at J, with 13 bases between the two ends. The CDR3 is 14 amino acids. CDR1 is DFQATT, CDR2 SNEGSKA, per germline (reference sequence). CDR3 in amino acids: CSAALQGMNTEAFF. The CDR3 DNA reads TGCAGTGCTGCCTTACAGGGTATGAACACTGAAGCTTTCTTT.

J is TRBJ2-7 and V is TRBV7-2; D may correspond to TRBD1 or TRBD2 (5 bases each). V was clipped by 5 bases and J by 3 bases, with 20 bases between them. The CDR3 has 16 residues. Germline V gene data show CDR1 as SGHTA and CDR2 as FQGNSA. DNA for the CDR3: TGTGCCAGCAGCCAAGAGAGGGGAACCGGAGGCTACGAGCAGTACTTC. Protein sequence: CASSQERGTGGYEQYF. The full variable domain, rest sourced from reference TRBV7-2 and TRBJ2-7, is GAGVSQSPSNKVTEKGKDVELRCDPISGHTALYWYRQSLGQGLEFLIYFQGNSAPDKSGLPSDRFSAERTGGSVSTLTIQRTQQEDSAVYLCASSQERGTGGYEQYFGPGTRLTVT.

The chain couples TRBV24-1 to TRBJ2-5; D unresolved. The CDR3 spans 13 residues. V was shortened by 0 bases and J by 2 bases, with 3 bases between the two germline ends. CDR1 and CDR2 (germline): KGHDR, SFDVKD. The CDR3 reads CATSDLVQETQYF. CDR3 in DNA: TGTGCCACCAGTGATTTGGTTCAAGAGACCCAGTACTTC.

This clonotype was counted only a few times. The chain has TRBV24-1 and TRBJ2-1; 7 nucleotides match TRBD2. CDR3 size: 15 residues. J was trimmed by 4 bases and V by 9 bases; bases with no gene match: 11. Germline V gene data show CDR1 as KGHDR and CDR2 as SFDVKD. The CDR3 reads CATGPATSVYNEQFF. CDR3 in DNA: TGTGCCACCGGACCGGCCACTAGCGTGTACAATGAGCAGTTCTTC.

The chain employs TRBV12-3 or TRBV12-4 and TRBJ2-6; D unclear. This CDR3 has 14 residues. The germline V and J ends were trimmed by 5 bases and 2 bases, with 7 bases remaining between them. CDR3 protein: CASSKRTGANVLTF. The CDR3 bases are TGTGCCAGCAGTAAACGGACTGGGGCCAACGTCCTGACTTTC.

V gene TRBV20-1 combines with J gene TRBJ1-5; possible D gene TRBD1, 6 bases. Germline V CDR1 and CDR2: DFQATT, SNEGSKA (reference sequence). The length of the CDR3 is 15 residues. V was clipped by 5 bases and J by 1 base, with 15 bases between them. The DNA for the CDR3 is TGCAGTGCTGGGCCAGGGGCGGGAAGCAATCAGCCCCAGCATTTT. It is translated as CSAGPGAGSNQPQHF.

This clonotype showed up just a few times. The chain combines TRBV4-3 with TRBJ2-3; 7 bases agree with TRBD1. The CDR3 extends over 16 amino acids. V lost 3 bases to trimming and J lost 2 bases; unmatched junction nucleotides: 8. Germline-derived CDR1 and CDR2 are LGHNA and YSLEER. The CDR3 DNA is TGCGCCAGCAGCCAGGCCGCACAGGGGACCACAGATACGCAGTATTTT. It specifies CASSQAAQGTTDTQYF.

This clonotype was counted between two and nine times. V usage is TRBV14 and J usage is TRBJ2-5, with a weak D call TRBD1 (5 bases). CDR1 is SGHDN, CDR2 FVKESK, per germline. Trimming left V 1 base short and J 4 bases short, with 13 bases between. CDR3 length: 15 residues. The CDR3 nucleotides are TGTGCCAGCAGCCAAGTTACAACCCAGGGAGAGACCCAGTACTTC. The encoded protein is CASSQVTTQGETQYF.